One T cell receptor (beta chain) is described in this entry. Its antigen is not identified. Isolated RNA was reverse transcribed in full, so expressed TCRB transcripts were sequenced. Some 3.3 million reads per sample on average were obtained from naive, central memory and regulatory T cell samples. The assay was immunoSEQ multiplex PCR, and TCRdb's table has in-frame clones only and misses some. The sample contains about 320,000 clones, around 15% of which appear only once. The data belong to a study of beta chain features in type 1 diabetes. General study points: Among patients, naive, central memory and Treg TCRB repertoires appeared more similar than among healthy donors. For TCRB rearrangement, an influence of HLA type remained unresolved here.

The clonotype comes from a man younger than 40 in good health. Sequencing used central memory CD4+ T cells from blood.

DNA for the CDR3: TGTGCCAGCAGTGATGGGCGGACTTTCACAGATACGCAGTATTTT. Translating it yields CASSDGRTFTDTQYF. The rearrangement uses TRBV2 and TRBJ2-3; D may be TRBD2 (5 bases). V lost 3 bases to trimming and J lost 2 bases, with 12 bases between them. Germline V lookup: CDR1 SNHLY, CDR2 FYNNEI. The CDR3 covers 15 residues.